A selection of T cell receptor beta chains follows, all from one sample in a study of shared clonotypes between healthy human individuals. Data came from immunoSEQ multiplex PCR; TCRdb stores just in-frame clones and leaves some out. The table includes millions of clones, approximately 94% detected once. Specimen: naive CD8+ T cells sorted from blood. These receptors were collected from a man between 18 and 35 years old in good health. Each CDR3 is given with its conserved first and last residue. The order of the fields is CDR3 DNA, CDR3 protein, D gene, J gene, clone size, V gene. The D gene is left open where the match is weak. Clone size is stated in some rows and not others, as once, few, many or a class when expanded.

TGTGCCAGCGGTTGGACCCAGCATGAGACCCAGTACTTC | CASGWTQHETQYF | NA | TRBJ2-5 | NA | TRBV7-6
TGCGCCAGCAGCCAGAGGATCTACTCCCATGAGCAGTTCTTC | CASSQRIYSHEQFF | NA | TRBJ2-1 | NA | TRBV4-1
TGTGCCAGCAGCCCCCCAGGGAAGGCCAATGAGCAGTTCTTC | CASSPPGKANEQFF | NA | TRBJ2-1 | NA | TRBV7-9
TGTGCCAGCAGTTTACGACTAGCGGGAGGGCCTTACAATGAGCAGTTCTTC | CASSLRLAGGPYNEQFF | TRBD2 | TRBJ2-1 | NA | TRBV27
TGTGCCAGCACCCAAACAGGGTACGACGAGCAGTACTTC | CASTQTGYDEQYF | NA | TRBJ2-7 | NA | TRBV7-9
TGTGCCAGCAGTCCCGCCCTAGAAGAGACCCAGTACTTC | CASSPALEETQYF | NA | TRBJ2-5 | NA | TRBV2
TGTGCCAGCAGCCCCCCGGGGACAGGGGAGGGCTACACCTTC | CASSPPGTGEGYTF | TRBD1 | TRBJ1-2 | NA | TRBV7-9
TGCGCCAGCAGCGAGACAGGGGAAGGGACCGGGGAGCTGTTTTTT | CASSETGEGTGELFF | TRBD1 | TRBJ2-2 | NA | TRBV10-1
TGTGCCAGCAGCGAGGGGGGCAATCAGCCCCAGCATTTT | CASSEGGNQPQHF | NA | TRBJ1-5 | NA | TRBV7-9
TGTGCCAGCTCCCCGGGCGCCAGCACAGATACGCAGTATTTT | CASSPGASTDTQYF | NA | TRBJ2-3 | once | TRBV27
TGTGCTAGCAGCCCCCTGGGGTACGAGCAGTACTTC | CASSPLGYEQYF | NA | TRBJ2-7 | NA | TRBV7-7
TGTGCCACCAGCAGAGACAGAGATCTCGCGCGCAATCAGCCCCAGCATTTT | CATSRDRDLARNQPQHF | NA | TRBJ1-5 | NA | TRBV15
TGTGCCAGCAGCAAAGATACGAGGGGACTAGCGAACGAGCAGTACTTC | CASSKDTRGLANEQYF | NA | TRBJ2-7 | NA | TRBV21-1
TGCGCCAGCAGTGAGCGTCCGACTAGCGGGAGATCCGAGCAGTACTTC | CASSERPTSGRSEQYF | TRBD2 | TRBJ2-7 | NA | TRBV10-1
TGTGCCTGGAGTGTAGGGGTTGTCTCTAATTCACCCCTCCACTTT | CAWSVGVVSNSPLHF | NA | TRBJ1-6 | NA | TRBV30
TGTGCCAGCTCCCAAGCCGGTGTCACGGGAAACATTCAGTACTTC | CASSQAGVTGNIQYF | NA | TRBJ2-4 | NA | TRBV21-1